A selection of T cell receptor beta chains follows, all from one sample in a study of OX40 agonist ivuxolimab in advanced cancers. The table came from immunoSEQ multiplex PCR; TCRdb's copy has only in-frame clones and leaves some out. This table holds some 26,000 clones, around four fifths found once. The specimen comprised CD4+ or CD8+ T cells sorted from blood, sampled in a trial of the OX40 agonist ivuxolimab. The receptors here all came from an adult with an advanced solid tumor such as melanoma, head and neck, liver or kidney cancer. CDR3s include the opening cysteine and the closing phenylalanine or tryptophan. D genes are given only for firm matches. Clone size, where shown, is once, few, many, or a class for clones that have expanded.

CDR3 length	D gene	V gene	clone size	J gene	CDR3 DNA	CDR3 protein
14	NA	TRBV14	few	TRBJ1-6	TGTGCCAGCAGCAGGGGGTTTGAGGATTCACCCCTCCACTTT	CASSRGFEDSPLHF
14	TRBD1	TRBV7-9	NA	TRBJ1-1	TGTGCCAGCAGCCGAGGGACAGGGAACACTGAAGCTTTCTTT	CASSRGTGNTEAFF
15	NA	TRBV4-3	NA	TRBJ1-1	TGCGCCAGCAGCCAAGAATGGGGCCTGAACACTGAAGCTTTCTTT	CASSQEWGLNTEAFF
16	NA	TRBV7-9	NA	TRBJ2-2	TGTGCCAGCAGCCACTCCGGGACTGCGAACACCGGGGAGCTGTTTTTT	CASSHSGTANTGELFF
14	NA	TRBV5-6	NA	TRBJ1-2	TGTGCCAGCAGCTCCAGACAGCCTCCCTATGGCTACACCTTC	CASSSRQPPYGYTF
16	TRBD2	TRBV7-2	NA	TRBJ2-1	TGTGCCAGCAGCTTAATCAGCGGGAGCTCCTACAATGAGCAGTTCTTC	CASSLISGSSYNEQFF
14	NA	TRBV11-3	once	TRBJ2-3	TGTGCCAGCAGCTCCTTCGAGGTGGCAGATACGCAGTATTTT	CASSSFEVADTQYF
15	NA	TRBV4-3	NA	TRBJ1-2	TGCGCCAGCAGCCAAGTGGGGACAACTAACTATGGCTACACCTTC	CASSQVGTTNYGYTF
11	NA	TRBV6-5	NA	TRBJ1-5	TGTGCCAGCGGTCCTGGGCAGCCCCAGCATTTT	CASGPGQPQHF
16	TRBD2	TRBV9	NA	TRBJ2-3	TGTGCCAGCAGCCCTGAGGGCGGGAGTGGCACAGATACGCAGTATTTT	CASSPEGGSGTDTQYF
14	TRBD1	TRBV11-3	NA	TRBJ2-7	TGTGCCAGCAGCTTCACAGGGGTAGGTTACGAGCAGTACTTC	CASSFTGVGYEQYF
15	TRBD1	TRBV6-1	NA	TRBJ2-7	TGTGCCAGCAGTGCCTTCGGGACAGTTGCCTACGAGCAGTACTTC	CASSAFGTVAYEQYF
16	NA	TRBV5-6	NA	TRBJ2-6	TGTGCCAGCAGCCTGATAAGTCCCTCTGGGGCCAACGTCCTGACTTTC	CASSLISPSGANVLTF
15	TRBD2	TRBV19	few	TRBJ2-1	TGTGCCAGTAGTATTACTAGCGGGCTTTACAATGAGCAGTTCTTC	CASSITSGLYNEQFF
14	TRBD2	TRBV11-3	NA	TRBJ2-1	TGTGCCAGCAGCTTTAGGGCGGGGGTCAATGAGCAGTTCTTC	CASSFRAGVNEQFF
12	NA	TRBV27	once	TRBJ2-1	TGTGCCAGAGTACCATCCCACAATGAGCAGTTCTTC	CARVPSHNEQFF